This note documents a single T cell receptor beta chain sequence. Its antigen is currently unknown. The final CDR3 position lacks the conserved phenylalanine or tryptophan, pointing to a likely read error. Because the CDR3's place on the DNA is in doubt, the DNA is left out and the CDR3 is given as listed by TCRdb. The CDR3 comprises 8 residues, both ends counted. Germline-derived CDR1 and CDR2 are ENHRY and SYGVKD. The data were taken from a study of CD8+CD57+ T cells in acquired aplastic anemia. Study overall: On average, sorted CD4+ and CD8+ cells gave roughly 3 ug of DNA. Study-level points and caveats: Patients versus controls showed no significant CD8+ Simpson's diversity difference.

Genomic DNA acted as the template from which TCR beta VDJ combination and CDR3 sequence profiling were carried out. TCRdb recomputed calls from the reads with MiXCR, one row per CDR3 protein. Of some 280,000 distinct CDR3 sequences listed, around 60% are singletons. The sample taken for sequencing was sorted CD4+, CD8+, or CD8+CD57+ T cells (not recorded which) from PBMCs. The rearrangement uses TRBV10-3 and TRBJ2-5; the table's D gene call, TRBD1, was not cross checked with the DNA. The TCR sequence derives from a human donor with severe aplastic anemia or a healthy control (not recorded which). CDR3 loop: CASSFRDI.